The clone carrying this T cell receptor beta chain appeared many times. Its antigen is unidentified. The germline V gene has CDR1 SNHLY and CDR2 FYNNEI. The CDR3 contains 12 residues. The ends were cut back, 3 bases at V and 11 bases at J, with 11 bases in the middle. The sample belongs to a study of CD8 T cells in ankylosing spondylitis. Overall study findings and caveats: In the blood and synovial fluid of reactive arthritis, some motif variants had been previously reported. A TCR beta motif of eight highly homologous variants appeared characteristic of ankylosing spondylitis blood.

TCRdb re-called the 5' RACE reads through MiXCR, storing one row per CDR3 protein. The sample lists 150,000 to 200,000 distinct CDR3 sequences; 15% to 20% were seen once. Sequenced input: blood, either unsorted or a sorted T cell fraction (not recorded which). This sequence originates from a male donor with ankylosing spondylitis or in good health (not recorded which). This sequence joins TRBV2 and TRBJ1-5; D gene uncertain. The CDR3 sequence: CASSENRPAQHF. CDR3 bases: TGTGCCAGCAGTGAGAACCGACCGGCCCAGCATTTT.